This TCR beta chain was observed in a study of shared clonotypes between healthy human individuals. Overall study findings and caveats: Naive subsets usually exceeded memory subsets in estimated richness.

In this sample, this clone turned up once. Its antigen is as yet unknown. Authors' analysis steps: ImmunoSEQ output held junction-only sequences without quality scores, so filtering differed. The method was immunoSEQ multiplex PCR; TCRdb's version includes in-frame clones alone and lacks a portion of them. D and trimming were read from the DNA, whereas the V and J calls and clone size are those reported in that table. Of millions of clones in the sample, 90% to 95% were seen once. This CDR3 is built from 12 residues. Germline V gene data show CDR1 as MNHEY and CDR2 as SMNVEV (reference sequence). Trimming removed 3 bases at V and 14 bases at J, with 16 bases between.

V and J are TRBV27 and TRBJ1-2; D may be TRBD1 (5 bases). Sequences were obtained from naive CD4+ T cells sorted from blood. Subset described: CD45RA+ positively selected. This receptor was identified in a man between 18 and 29 years old in good health. The CDR3 DNA is TGTGCCAGCAGTTTCTCCGCCGAGGGGATTACCTTC. Translated, it gives CASSFSAEGITF.